Listed here are 14 T cell receptor beta chains from one sample, sequenced in a study of naive and memory T cell subsets. The beta constant-region primer was an equimolar mix of two oligonucleotides covering TRBC1 and TRBC2. MiXCR was run by TCRdb on the UMI-ligation and nested PCR reads, yielding one entry per CDR3 protein. The data hold tens of thousands of distinct CDR3 sequences, with approximately 12% observed a single time. Sequenced input: effector memory CD4+ T cells from blood. This sample's subset: effector memory, CD45RA- CD27-. These receptor sequences come from a human donor in good health.

The chain is built from TRBV9 and TRBJ2-3; tentative D call: TRBD1 (6 bases). CDR3 size: 14 residues. V lost 7 bases and J lost 2, with 14 bases in between. Germline V CDR1 and CDR2: SGDLS, YYNGEE. The CDR3 is CASSTGQPTDTQYF. CDR3 nucleotides: TGTGCCAGCTCAACAGGACAGCCCACAGATACGCAGTATTTT.

In this sample, this clonotype turned up a few times. V and J are TRBV19 and TRBJ2-7; 9 bases fit TRBD1. Trimming removed 6 bases from V and 4 bases from J; junction bases left unmatched: 4. Per germline, CDR1 LNHDA and CDR2 SQIVND (reference sequence). This CDR3 comprises 13 residues. CDR3 DNA: TGTGCCAGTAGCGACAGGGGGAGGTACGAGCAGTACTTC. It translates to CASSDRGRYEQYF.

In this sample, this clonotype turned up a few times. The chain combines TRBV7-8 with TRBJ1-4; TRBD1 matches at 7 bases. Germline V gives CDR1 SGHVS, CDR2 FQNEAQ. The CDR3 is 15 amino acids. After removal of 5 bases from V and 5 bases from J, the junction contained 8 bases not matched to a gene. For the CDR3, the DNA is TGTGCCAGCAGCAGCAAGGGACAGCAGAATGAAAAACTGTTTTTT. This translates into CASSSKGQQNEKLFF.

This clonotype was counted ten times or more. The V gene is TRBV7-2, the J gene TRBJ1-1; D is possibly TRBD1 (6 bases). V was clipped by 3 bases and J by 4 bases, with 15 bases between them. This CDR3 comprises 15 residues. Germline V gene data show CDR1 as SGHTA and CDR2 as FQGNSA. The CDR3 reads CASSLGAGIGTEAFF. The CDR3 bases are TGTGCCAGCAGCTTGGGGGCAGGGATCGGCACTGAAGCTTTCTTT.

This chain links TRBV30 with TRBJ2-6, with 9 positions matching TRBD1. The trim removed 6 bases at V and 1 base at J, leaving 4 bases unmatched. The CDR3 has 15 residues. Germline V gives CDR1 GTSNPN, CDR2 SVGIG (reference sequence). The CDR3 loop is CACLGTGSGANVLTF. The CDR3 DNA is TGTGCCTGCTTGGGGACAGGGTCTGGGGCCAACGTCCTGACTTTC. The full variable domain, rest sourced from reference TRBV30 and TRBJ2-6, is SQTIHQWPATLVQPVGSPLSLECTVEGTSNPNLYWYRQAAGRGLQLLFYSVGIGQISSEVPQNLSASRPQDRQFILSSKKLLLSDSGFYLCACLGTGSGANVLTFGAGSRLTVL.

By sample share, this clonotype is medium-sized. V is TRBV4-1 and J is TRBJ2-7; no firm D call. The germline V gene encodes CDR1 MGHRA and CDR2 YSYEKL. The CDR3 loop spans 13 amino acids. Trimming removed 0 bases at V and 3 bases at J, with 6 bases between. CDR3 in amino acids: CASSQEVFYEQYF. Here the CDR3 DNA reads TGCGCCAGCAGCCAAGAGGTCTTCTACGAGCAGTACTTC.

This clonotype has only a few counts. The V and J genes are TRBV2 and TRBJ2-2; 8 bases fit TRBD2. The J segment lost 2 bases and the V segment lost 4 bases, leaving 6 bases of the junction unmatched. The CDR3 covers 16 residues. Germline CDR1 is SNHLY and CDR2 is FYNNEI. In DNA, the CDR3 is TGTGCCAGCAGTGGAAGTAGCGGGGTTAACACCGGGGAGCTGTTTTTT. It encodes CASSGSSGVNTGELFF.

The J gene is TRBJ1-6, the V gene TRBV30, with unresolved D. The CDR3 runs 11 residues. Germline CDR1 and CDR2: GTSNPN and SVGIG (reference sequence). V gave up 2 bases and J gave up 10 bases, with 6 bases separating them. The CDR3 region is CAWSSPSPLHF. The CDR3 bases are TGTGCCTGGAGTTCTCCATCACCCCTCCACTTT.

At least ten counts were recorded for this clonotype. The chain recombines TRBV3-1 with TRBJ1-1, with unresolved D. Trimming took 5 bases from V and 2 from J, leaving 6 bases between them. The CDR3 covers 12 residues. Germline CDR1 is LGHDT and CDR2 is YNNKEL (reference sequence). CDR3 region: CASSYANTEAFF. CDR3 bases: TGTGCCAGCAGCTACGCAAACACTGAAGCTTTCTTT.

This clonotype has more than one count but fewer than ten. The J gene is TRBJ1-5, the V gene TRBV20-1; tentatively, D is TRBD1 (5 bases). CDR1 DFQATT and CDR2 SNEGSKA come from the germline V gene (reference sequence). V gave up 0 bases and J gave up 5 bases, with 14 bases separating them. This CDR3 has 15 amino acids. The CDR3 loop is CSARDWAGLDQPQHF. CDR3 sequence (DNA): TGCAGTGCTAGAGATTGGGCAGGGTTAGATCAGCCCCAGCATTTT.

This clonotype was counted only a few times. The chain carries TRBV15 and TRBJ2-1, with D maybe TRBD2 (6 bases). CDR1 LNHNV and CDR2 YYDKDF come from the germline V gene (reference sequence). There are 16 residues in the CDR3. V was pared by 1 base and J by 7 bases, with 17 bases between. The CDR3 loop is CATSRGGLAIRNEQFF. For the CDR3, the DNA is TGTGCCACCAGCAGAGGGGGACTGGCTATACGGAATGAGCAGTTCTTC.

DNA for the CDR3: TGTGCCAGCAGTTCGGACAGGGCGGAGACCCAGTACTTC. Encoded protein: CASSSDRAETQYF. The V gene is TRBV28, the J gene TRBJ2-5, with 8 bases aligning to TRBD1. The CDR3 runs 13 residues. The germline CDR1 and CDR2 sequences are MDHEN and SYDVKM. Unmatched junction bases numbered 3, after V lost 4 bases and J lost 5 bases.

This clonotype was picked up many times. The rearrangement uses TRBV7-2 and TRBJ1-1; D may be TRBD1 (6 bases). V was trimmed by 4 bases and J by 1 base, leaving 13 bases between them. CDR1 is SGHTA, CDR2 FQGNSA, per germline. The CDR3 is 15 residues long. The CDR3 spells CASSSQGIENTEAFF. CDR3 nucleotides: TGTGCCAGCAGCTCCCAGGGGATAGAGAACACTGAAGCTTTCTTT.

This clonotype was detected a few times. The V and J genes are TRBV10-3 and TRBJ2-3, with D perhaps TRBD2 (7 bases). This CDR3 spans 17 amino acids. Per the germline V gene, CDR1 is ENHRY and CDR2 is SYGVKD. The V end lost 4 bases, the J end lost 4 bases, and 21 bases lay between the germline ends. The CDR3, as DNA: TGTGCCATCAGTGGGTCCGGGGGGCTCTCAGTGGCAGATACGCAGTATTTT. This codes for CAISGSGGLSVADTQYF.